This T cell receptor (beta chain) was recovered during a study of blood T cell repertoires in COVID-19. Data came from immunoSEQ multiplex PCR; TCRdb stores just in-frame clones and leaves some out. The sample lists over 400,000 clones, 80% to 90% occurring once. The sequence was collected from a human donor in a cohort sampled during active COVID-19. The sequenced material came from peripheral blood.

CDR3 residues: CASNSGLGGEPQHF. CDR3 nucleotides: TGTGCCTCTAATTCGGGACTCGGAGGGGAGCCCCAGCATTTT. The rearrangement joins TRBV12-5 to TRBJ1-5, with D tentatively TRBD1 (5 bases). Germline assignment: CDR1 LGHNT and CDR2 FRNRAP. This CDR3 spans 14 amino acids.